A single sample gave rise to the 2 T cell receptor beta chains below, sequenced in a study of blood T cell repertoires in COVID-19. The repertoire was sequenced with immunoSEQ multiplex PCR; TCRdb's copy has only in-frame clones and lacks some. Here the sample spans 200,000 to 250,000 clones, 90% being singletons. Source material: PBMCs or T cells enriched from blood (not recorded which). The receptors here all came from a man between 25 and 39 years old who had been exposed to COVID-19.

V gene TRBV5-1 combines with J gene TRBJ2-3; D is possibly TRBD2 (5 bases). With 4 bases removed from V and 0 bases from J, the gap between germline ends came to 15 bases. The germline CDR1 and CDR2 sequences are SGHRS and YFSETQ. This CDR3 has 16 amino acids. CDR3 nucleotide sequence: TGCGCCAGCAGCCCCGTTCGGGGTACTAGCACAGATACGCAGTATTTT. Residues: CASSPVRGTSTDTQYF.

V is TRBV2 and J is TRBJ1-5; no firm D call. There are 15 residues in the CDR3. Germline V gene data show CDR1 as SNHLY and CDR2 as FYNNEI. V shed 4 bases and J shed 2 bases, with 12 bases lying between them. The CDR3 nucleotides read TGTGCCAGCAGTGTGCCCCCCGGGGGCAATCAGCCCCAGCATTTT. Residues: CASSVPPGGNQPQHF.